The 26 T cell receptor beta chains reported below all come from one sample, sequenced in a study of T cell repertoires in cytomegalovirus infection. Their antigens are not known. One entry per CDR3 protein results from TCRdb running MiXCR on the reads. The sample consists of some 940,000 distinct CDR3 sequences, around 29% of them appearing once. Sample: cultured CD8+ T cells from PBMCs, taken from culture after CMV antigen stimulation. The receptors come from a human donor in good health (CMV status not recorded). Some clones in this sample may be carry-over from other donors' samples.

This clonotype was counted between two and nine times. This chain joins TRBV7-6 and TRBJ1-6; D is possibly TRBD1 (6 bases). The V end was cut by 5 bases, the J end by 5 bases, with 16 bases between. CDR1 SGHVS and CDR2 FNYEAQ come from the germline V gene. There are 16 residues in the CDR3. CDR3: CASSRTIGGNNSPLHF. The DNA of the CDR3 is TGTGCCAGCAGCCGGACAATAGGGGGTAATAATTCACCCCTCCACTTT.

The rearrangement uses TRBV6-5 and TRBJ1-6; maybe TRBD1 (5 bases). The CDR3 loop spans 15 amino acids. Germline-derived CDR1 and CDR2 are MNHEY and SVGAGI. V shed 5 bases and J shed 8 bases, with 16 bases lying between them. The CDR3 protein is CASSQNPGIYSPLHF. In DNA form, the CDR3 reads TGTGCCAGCAGTCAGAATCCAGGGATTTATTCACCCCTCCACTTT.

This clonotype appeared a few times. The genes are TRBV27 and TRBJ1-6, with a weak D call TRBD1 (5 bases). V was clipped by 3 bases and J by 10 bases, with 10 bases between them. CDR1 and CDR2 from the germline V gene are MNHEY and SMNVEV (reference sequence). The length of the CDR3 is 13 residues. The CDR3 is CASSFGGFSPLHF. The CDR3 coding sequence is TGTGCCAGCAGTTTTGGGGGTTTCTCACCCCTCCACTTT.

Here the CDR3 reads CASSLGQGVLPYGYTF. For the CDR3, the DNA is TGTGCCAGCAGCTTAGGGCAGGGAGTCCTCCCCTATGGCTACACCTTC. The chain couples TRBV7-2 to TRBJ1-2; TRBD1 might be the D (5 bases). This CDR3 contains 16 residues. Trimming pared 1 base from V and 4 bases from J, leaving 16 bases between. CDR1 is SGHTA and CDR2 is FQGNSA in the germline V gene. Based on the CDR3 plus reference TRBV7-2 and TRBJ1-2, the full variable domain is GAGVSQSPSNKVTEKGKDVELRCDPISGHTALYWYRQSLGQGLEFLIYFQGNSAPDKSGLPSDRFSAERTGGSVSTLTIQRTQQEDSAVYLCASSLGQGVLPYGYTFGSGTRLTVV.

The chain has TRBV5-6 and TRBJ2-7; 7 bases map to TRBD1. Looked up from germline, CDR1 is SGHDT and CDR2 is YYEEEE. This CDR3 spans 17 amino acids. The ends lost 0 bases at V and 3 bases at J; junction bases unmatched: 12. The CDR3: CASSLGYTPGQNYEQYV. The CDR3 bases are TGTGCCAGCAGCTTGGGATACACCCCGGGACAGAACTACGAGCAGTACGTC.

This clonotype turned up a few times. The rearrangement uses TRBV27 and TRBJ1-1; D remains unclear. The CDR3 contains 16 residues. CDR1 is MNHEY, CDR2 SMNVEV, per germline (reference sequence). V dropped 5 bases and J dropped 7 bases, with 23 bases sitting between them. CDR3 nucleotide sequence: TGTGCCAGCAGTCTGTCCCGTTCGTACTGGCACCGTGAAGCTTTCTTT. Translation gives CASSLSRSYWHREAFF.

The chain links TRBV6-5 to TRBJ1-1, with D perhaps matching TRBD1 (5 bases). There are 16 residues in the CDR3. Between the trimmed V and J ends, which lost 0 bases and 2 bases, there was a span of 13 bases. Germline V gene data show CDR1 as MNHEY and CDR2 as SVGAGI. The CDR3 sequence: CASSYSSPGFNTEAFF. The CDR3 region has the DNA TGTGCCAGCAGTTACTCGAGCCCAGGGTTTAACACTGAAGCTTTCTTT.

The table lists this clonotype with a few counts. The chain carries TRBV14 and TRBJ1-3; D is uncertain. This CDR3 region has 19 residues. The V end was cut by 1 base, the J end by 1 base, with 20 bases between. Looked up from germline, CDR1 is SGHDN and CDR2 is FVKESK. As DNA, the CDR3 is TGTGCCAGCAGCCAAGGAAACTCGCGATGGGGTTGGTCTGGAAACACCATATATTTT. This sequence encodes CASSQGNSRWGWSGNTIYF.

The gene calls are TRBV12-3 or TRBV12-4 and TRBJ2-1; maybe TRBD2 (5 bases). V lost 4 bases and J lost 8, with 12 bases in between. The CDR3 loop spans 13 amino acids. CDR3 coding DNA: TGTGCCAGCAGTTACCTGAGGGTTGATGAGCAGTTCTTC. This gives the protein CASSYLRVDEQFF.

The V gene is TRBV27, the J gene TRBJ2-5; TRBD2 agrees at 9 bases. The germline V gene has CDR1 MNHEY and CDR2 SMNVEV (reference sequence). V was clipped by 5 bases and J by 0 bases; unmatched bases: 7. This CDR3 has 16 amino acids. The CDR3 is CASSPLAGKYQETQYF. Here the CDR3 DNA reads TGTGCCAGCAGTCCTCTAGCGGGGAAGTACCAAGAGACCCAGTACTTC.

The sample holds a few counts of this clonotype. The rearrangement uses TRBV4-1 and TRBJ1-3; unclear D gene. CDR3 length: 14 amino acids. CDR1 is MGHRA and CDR2 is YSYEKL in the germline V gene. Trimming removed 1 base at V and 7 bases at J, with 11 bases between. CDR3 protein: CASSQGRGGNTIYF. In DNA, the CDR3 is TGCGCCAGCAGCCAAGGCCGCGGTGGGAACACCATATATTTT.

The chain has TRBV7-9 and TRBJ1-4; unclear D gene. Germline V CDR1 and CDR2: SEHNR, FQNEAQ (reference sequence). CDR3 length equals 17 residues. Trimming cost V 3 bases and J 3 bases, with 17 bases left between them. CDR3 nucleotides: TGTGCCAGCAGCTTTGACCAGGAGACGGCTCCTAATGAAAAACTGTTTTTT. As protein: CASSFDQETAPNEKLFF.

This clonotype was counted between two and nine times. J is TRBJ2-3 and V is TRBV19, with D possibly TRBD1 on 6 matching bases. This CDR3 region has 12 residues. Germline CDR1 reads LNHDA; CDR2 reads SQIVND (reference sequence). V was cut by 5 bases and J by 6 bases, with 9 bases left in between. CDR3 loop: CASSAGVDTQYF. The CDR3 nucleotides are TGTGCCAGTAGTGCAGGGGTTGATACGCAGTATTTT.

The V call is TRBV6-5, the J call TRBJ2-3; no reliable D call. The CDR3 sequence is 15 residues long. V shed 0 bases and J shed 3 bases, with 10 bases lying between them. Germline loops: CDR1 MNHEY, CDR2 SVGAGI. In DNA, the CDR3 is TGTGCCAGCAGTTACTCGGGGTCAGCAACAGATACGCAGTATTTT. Protein: CASSYSGSATDTQYF.

The chain joins TRBV7-1 to TRBJ2-1; D remains ambiguous. TRBV7-1 is filed as an ORF, its function uncertain. The CDR3 covers 16 residues. Trimming pared 3 bases from V and 0 bases from J, leaving 12 bases between. CDR3: CASSSRRVSSYNEQFF. The DNA for the CDR3 is TGTGCCAGCAGCTCTAGACGGGTGAGCTCCTACAATGAGCAGTTCTTC.

The J gene is TRBJ1-1, the V gene TRBV5-1; D is possibly TRBD1 (5 bases). V lost 0 bases, J lost 2 bases, and 14 bases lay in between. This CDR3 is built from 16 residues. Germline V gene data show CDR1 as SGHRS and CDR2 as YFSETQ. Here the CDR3 DNA reads TGCGCCAGCAGCTTGGCATCAGGAGGGGAAAACACTGAAGCTTTCTTT. Its translation: CASSLASGGENTEAFF. The variable domain in full, with the rest retrieved from reference TRBV5-1 and TRBJ1-1, is KAGVTQTPRYLIKTRGQQVTLSCSPISGHRSVSWYQQTPGQGLQFLFEYFSETQRNKGNFPGRFSGRQFSNSRSEMNVSTLELGDSALYLCASSLASGGENTEAFFGQGTRLTVV.

This clonotype was counted at least ten times. The rearrangement uses TRBV7-8 and TRBJ1-2, with 8 nucleotides matching TRBD1. V trimming: 5 bases; J trimming: 2 bases; junction bases outside the gene matches: 4. Per germline, CDR1 SGHVS and CDR2 FQNEAQ. This CDR3 is built from 14 residues. The CDR3: CASSRDRQNYGYTF. CDR3 coding DNA: TGTGCCAGCAGCCGGGACAGGCAAAACTATGGCTACACCTTC.

V gene TRBV6-1 combines with J gene TRBJ2-7, with D perhaps TRBD2 (5 bases). This CDR3 contains 14 residues. V lost 5 bases to trimming and J lost 2 bases, with 13 bases between them. Germline assignment: CDR1 MNHNS and CDR2 SASEGT. The DNA for the CDR3 is TGTGCCAGCAGTCCTCGCGGGCCGGCCTACGAGCAGTACGTC. The encoded protein is CASSPRGPAYEQYV.

This clonotype was counted many times. J is TRBJ2-2 and V is TRBV7-6; weak D call: TRBD2 (5 bases). Trimming pared 7 bases from V and 4 bases from J, leaving 16 bases between. The CDR3 contains 15 residues. In germline, CDR1 is SGHVS, CDR2 FNYEAQ. CDR3 in DNA: TGTGCCAGCACGGGGAACCGGGCGGGCACCGGGGAGCTGTTTTTT. It translates to CASTGNRAGTGELFF.

In its sample, this clonotype was seen a few times. This sequence joins TRBV7-2 and TRBJ2-7; the D gene is possibly TRBD2 (5 bases). Germline-derived CDR1 and CDR2 are SGHTA and FQGNSA. V was shortened by 2 bases and J by 1 base, with 12 bases between the two germline ends. The CDR3 runs 15 residues. The CDR3 here is CASSLQRARSYEQYF. CDR3 bases: TGTGCCAGCAGCTTACAGAGGGCTAGGTCCTACGAGCAGTACTTC.

The chain uses TRBV12-3 or TRBV12-4 and TRBJ1-2, with unresolved D. This CDR3 region has 14 residues. V lost 3 bases and J 1 base, leaving 9 bases between the germline ends. CDR3 nucleotides: TGTGCCAGCAGTTTTTCGGGCGGTAACTATGGCTACACCTTC. Translation: CASSFSGGNYGYTF.

This clonotype came up a few times. Here the CDR3 DNA reads TGTGCCAGCAGCCCACAGGGGGTAGTGAACACTGAAGCTTTCTTT. Protein: CASSPQGVVNTEAFF. The rearrangement uses TRBV27 and TRBJ1-1; TRBD1 agrees at 8 bases. V shed 6 bases, J shed 0 bases, and the junction held 6 bases outside the gene matches. This CDR3 spans 15 amino acids. The germline V gene encodes CDR1 MNHEY and CDR2 SMNVEV (reference sequence).

The chain couples TRBV19 to TRBJ1-1, with D possibly matching TRBD1 (5 bases). The CDR3 totals 15 residues. In germline, CDR1 is LNHDA, CDR2 SQIVND (reference sequence). Deletions cut 8 bases from V and 0 bases from J, with 16 bases between. The CDR3 DNA reads TGTGCCAGTGCGCTCTGGGGGGGTATGAACACTGAAGCTTTCTTT. Its translation is CASALWGGMNTEAFF.

This chain uses TRBV29-1 with TRBJ1-1; a weak D match, TRBD1 (5 bases). From germline, CDR1 is SQVTM and CDR2 ANQGSEA. The CDR3 spans 11 residues. The CDR3 spells CGSEEGTEAFF. In DNA form, the CDR3 reads TGCGGTTCTGAGGAGGGGACTGAAGCTTTCTTT.

This clonotype came up many times. CDR3 in amino acids: CASSLADPHNEQFF. As DNA, the CDR3 is TGTGCCAGCAGCTTAGCGGATCCCCACAATGAGCAGTTCTTC. The chain combines TRBV7-8 with TRBJ2-1; D remains unclear. The CDR3 consists of 14 residues. V lost 0 bases, J lost 5 bases, and 8 bases lay in between. Germline assignment: CDR1 SGHVS and CDR2 FQNEAQ.

Only a few counts were recorded for this clonotype. The rearrangement uses TRBV2 and TRBJ2-3, with D perhaps matching TRBD2 (6 bases). This CDR3 region has 13 residues. Trimming removed 4 bases from V and 8 bases from J, with 13 bases in between. CDR1 and CDR2 (germline): SNHLY, FYNNEI. The CDR3 DNA reads TGTGCCAGCAGTGTCCGTATCGGGAGTACGCAGTATTTT. Amino acids: CASSVRIGSTQYF.